This T cell receptor (beta chain) was obtained from a study of Ad26.COV2.S vaccination and SARS-CoV-2 variants. Whole-study context: Each vaccinee took Ad26.COV2.S intramuscularly, once or twice 56 days apart. Study-level points and caveats: Comparable non-spike TCR breadth was observed in vaccine and placebo recipients. Reportedly, spike-specific CD8+ and CD4+ T cell responses achieved substantial breadth once vaccination had taken place. Participants in the vaccine arm had higher spike-specific TCR breadth; placebo recipients had lower.

V dropped 4 bases and J dropped 4 bases, with 7 bases sitting between them. The CDR3 consists of 13 residues. In germline, CDR1 is SGHTA, CDR2 FQGTGA. As to treatment: roughly 20 received Ad26.COV2.S at low or high dose, single or two shots; roughly five received placebo; per-sample allocation not given. Samples were taken on day 63 after the first vaccine or placebo injection. The method was immunoSEQ multiplex PCR; TCRdb's version includes in-frame clones alone and lacks a portion of them. The table lists hundreds of thousands of clones, roughly 84% of them singletons, with around 3.6% in the top ten. In regard to this clone: Its target is unknown.

The source was peripheral blood, collected in a trial of Ad26.COV2.S vaccine versus placebo. V and J are TRBV7-3 and TRBJ2-2; D not certain. This TCR was sampled from a person between 18 and 59 years old who received the Ad26.COV2.S COVID-19 vaccine or a placebo. The CDR3 region is CASSSDFTGELFF. The DNA for the CDR3 is TGTGCCAGCAGCTCCGACTTCACCGGGGAGCTGTTTTTT.